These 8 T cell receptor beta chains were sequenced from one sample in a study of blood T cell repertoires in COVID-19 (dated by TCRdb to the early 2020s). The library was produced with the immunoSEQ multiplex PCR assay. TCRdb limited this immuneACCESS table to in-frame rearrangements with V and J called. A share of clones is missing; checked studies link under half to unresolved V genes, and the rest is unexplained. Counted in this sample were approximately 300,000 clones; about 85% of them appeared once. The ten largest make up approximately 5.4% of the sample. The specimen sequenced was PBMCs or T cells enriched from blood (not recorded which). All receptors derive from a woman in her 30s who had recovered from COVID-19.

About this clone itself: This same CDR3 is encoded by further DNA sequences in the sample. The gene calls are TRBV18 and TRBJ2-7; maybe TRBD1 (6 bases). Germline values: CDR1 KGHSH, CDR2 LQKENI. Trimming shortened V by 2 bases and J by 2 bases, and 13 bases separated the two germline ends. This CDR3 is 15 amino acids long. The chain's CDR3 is CASSPLGAGTYEQYF. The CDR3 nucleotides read TGTGCCAGCTCACCATTGGGGGCCGGAACCTACGAGCAGTACTTC.

The CDR3 DNA reads TGTGCCAGTAGTGCCACAGGTACCACTGAAGCTTTCTTT. Residues: CASSATGTTEAFF. The chain is built from TRBV19 and TRBJ1-1; the D gene is possibly TRBD1 (5 bases). Per germline, CDR1 LNHDA and CDR2 SQIVND (reference sequence). Trimming stripped 5 bases from V and 4 bases from J, with 11 bases between. This CDR3 contains 13 residues.

The CDR3 DNA sequence: TGTGCCAGCAGTAACAGGGGGCGCGGGACTGAAGCTTTCTTT. Its translation is CASSNRGRGTEAFF. The rearrangement uses TRBV2 and TRBJ1-1; 9 positions agree with TRBD1. The V segment lost 5 bases and the J segment 5 bases; nucleotides outside the gene matches: 6. Germline CDR1 is SNHLY and CDR2 is FYNNEI. The CDR3 has 14 amino acids.

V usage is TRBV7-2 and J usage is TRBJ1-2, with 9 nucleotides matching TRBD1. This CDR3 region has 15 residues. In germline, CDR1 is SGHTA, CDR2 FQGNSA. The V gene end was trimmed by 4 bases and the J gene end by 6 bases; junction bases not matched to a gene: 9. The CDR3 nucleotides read TGTGCCAGCAGCTCAAACAGGGGGCTGGTGGATGGCTACACCTTC. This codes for CASSSNRGLVDGYTF.

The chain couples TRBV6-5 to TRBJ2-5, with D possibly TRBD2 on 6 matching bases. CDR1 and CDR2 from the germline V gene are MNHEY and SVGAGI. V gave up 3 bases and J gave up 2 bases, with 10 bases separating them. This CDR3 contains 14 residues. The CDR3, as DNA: TGTGCCAGCAGTTATTTGACTAGACAAGAGACCCAGTACTTC. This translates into CASSYLTRQETQYF.

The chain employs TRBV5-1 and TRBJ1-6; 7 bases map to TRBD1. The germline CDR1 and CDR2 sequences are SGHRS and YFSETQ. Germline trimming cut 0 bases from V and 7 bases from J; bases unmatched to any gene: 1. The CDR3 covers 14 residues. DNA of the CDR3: TGCGCCAGCAGCTTGGGAGGGGGCAATTCACCCCTCCACTTT. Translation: CASSLGGGNSPLHF.

CDR3 DNA sequence: TGTGCCAGCTCACAAGGACTAGCGGGGACCGCGAACACCGGGGAGCTGTTTTTT. It encodes CASSQGLAGTANTGELFF. This sequence joins TRBV18 and TRBJ2-2; 12 bases line up with TRBD2. The CDR3 has 18 amino acids. V gave up 4 bases and J gave up 0 bases; unmatched junction bases: 6. Per the germline V gene, CDR1 is KGHSH and CDR2 is LQKENI.

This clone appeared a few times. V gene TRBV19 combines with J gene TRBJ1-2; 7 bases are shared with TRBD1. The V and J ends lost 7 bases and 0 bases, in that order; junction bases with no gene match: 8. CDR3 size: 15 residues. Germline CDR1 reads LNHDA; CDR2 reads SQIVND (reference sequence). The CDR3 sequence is CASNSRTGANYGYTF. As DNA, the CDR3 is TGTGCCAGTAATTCGAGGACAGGTGCTAACTATGGCTACACCTTC.